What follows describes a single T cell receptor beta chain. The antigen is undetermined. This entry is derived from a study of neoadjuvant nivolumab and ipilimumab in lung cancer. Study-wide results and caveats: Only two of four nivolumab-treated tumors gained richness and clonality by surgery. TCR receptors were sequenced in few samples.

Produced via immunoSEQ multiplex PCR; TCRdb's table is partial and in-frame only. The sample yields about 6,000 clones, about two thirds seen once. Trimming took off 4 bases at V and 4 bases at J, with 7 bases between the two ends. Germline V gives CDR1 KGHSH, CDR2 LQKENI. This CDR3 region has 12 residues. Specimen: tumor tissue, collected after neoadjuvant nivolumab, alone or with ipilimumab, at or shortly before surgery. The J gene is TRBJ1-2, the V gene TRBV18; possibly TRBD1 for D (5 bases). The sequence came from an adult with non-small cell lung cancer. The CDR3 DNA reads TGTGCCAGCTCACGAGGGGCCTATGGCTACACCTTC. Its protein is CASSRGAYGYTF.